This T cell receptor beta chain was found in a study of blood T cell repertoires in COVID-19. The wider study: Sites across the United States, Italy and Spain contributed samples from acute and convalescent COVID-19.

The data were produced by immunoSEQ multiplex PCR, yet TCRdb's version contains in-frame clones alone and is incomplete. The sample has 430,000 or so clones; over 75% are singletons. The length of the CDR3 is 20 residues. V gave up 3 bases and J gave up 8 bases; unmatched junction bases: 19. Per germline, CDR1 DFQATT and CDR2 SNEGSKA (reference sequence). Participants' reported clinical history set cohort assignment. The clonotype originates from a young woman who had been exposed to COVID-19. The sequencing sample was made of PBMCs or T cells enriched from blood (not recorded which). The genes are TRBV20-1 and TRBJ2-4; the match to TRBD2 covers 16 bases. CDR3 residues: CSASWGLAGGPLGVGDIQYF. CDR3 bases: TGCAGTGCTAGTTGGGGACTAGCGGGAGGGCCTCTGGGGGTTGGGGACATTCAGTACTTC.